The entry below describes one T cell receptor beta chain. The antigen remains unidentified. These data come from a study of long-term antiretroviral therapy in people with HIV. Study in general: The oldest specimens predate the 2015 immediate-ART recommendation by about a decade. Study-level findings and limits: Someone took the blood between about 2003 and 2018, maybe while older ART regimens were in use. Clones showing expansion before ART dominated the repertoire at all time points.

Sequencing relied on immunoSEQ assay v3.0, run at survey level. The method was immunoSEQ multiplex PCR; TCRdb's version includes in-frame clones alone and lacks a portion of them. This table holds under 15,000 clones, 70% to 90% found once. The TCR sequence derives from a man in his forties with HIV. Sequences were derived from unsorted PBMCs, sampled 6.2 years after starting antiretroviral therapy.

Here the CDR3 reads CASSIASAMVNEQYF. CDR3 in DNA: TGTGCCAGTAGTATCGCGAGCGCGATGGTAAACGAGCAGTACTTC. V gene TRBV19 combines with J gene TRBJ2-7; unclear D gene. CDR1 and CDR2 from the germline V gene are LNHDA and SQIVND (reference sequence). The V end was cut by 3 bases, the J end by 5 bases, with 17 bases between. This CDR3 has 15 residues. The whole variable domain, filled in from reference TRBV19 and TRBJ2-7, reads DGGITQSPKYLFRKEGQNVTLSCEQNLNHDAMYWYRQDPGQGLRLIYYSQIVNDFQKGDIAEGYSVSREKKESFPLTVTSAQKNPTAFYLCASSIASAMVNEQYFGPGTRLTVT.